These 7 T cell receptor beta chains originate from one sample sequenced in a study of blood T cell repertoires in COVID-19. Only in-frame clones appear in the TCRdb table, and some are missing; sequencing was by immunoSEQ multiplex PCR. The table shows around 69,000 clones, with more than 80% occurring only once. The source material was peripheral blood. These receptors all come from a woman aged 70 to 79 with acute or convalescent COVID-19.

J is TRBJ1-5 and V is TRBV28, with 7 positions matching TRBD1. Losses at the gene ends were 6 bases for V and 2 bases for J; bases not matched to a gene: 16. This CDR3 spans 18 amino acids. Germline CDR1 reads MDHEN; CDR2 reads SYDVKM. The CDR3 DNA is TGTGCCAGCAGCTCCGGGATAAGGGGGCGCCCCGGCAATCAGCCCCAGCATTTT. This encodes CASSSGIRGRPGNQPQHF.

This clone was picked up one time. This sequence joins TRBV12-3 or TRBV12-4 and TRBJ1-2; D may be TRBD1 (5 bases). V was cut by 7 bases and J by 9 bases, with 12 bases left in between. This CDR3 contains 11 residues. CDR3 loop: CASTFQGSYTF. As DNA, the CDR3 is TGTGCCAGCACCTTCCAGGGAAGCTACACCTTC.

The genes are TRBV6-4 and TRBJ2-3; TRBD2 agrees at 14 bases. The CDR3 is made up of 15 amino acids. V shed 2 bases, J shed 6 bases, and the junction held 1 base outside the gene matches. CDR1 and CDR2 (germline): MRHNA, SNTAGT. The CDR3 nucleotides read TGTGCCAGCAGTGACGGGACTAGCGGGAGCGATACGCAGTATTTT. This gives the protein CASSDGTSGSDTQYF.

CDR3 residues: CAWRQDNSPLHF. In DNA form, the CDR3 reads TGTGCCTGGAGACAGGATAATTCACCCCTCCACTTT. The chain has TRBV30 and TRBJ1-6; D is perhaps TRBD1 (5 bases). In germline, CDR1 is GTSNPN, CDR2 SVGIG (reference sequence). V shed 3 bases and J shed 5 bases, with 5 bases lying between them. The CDR3 runs 12 residues.

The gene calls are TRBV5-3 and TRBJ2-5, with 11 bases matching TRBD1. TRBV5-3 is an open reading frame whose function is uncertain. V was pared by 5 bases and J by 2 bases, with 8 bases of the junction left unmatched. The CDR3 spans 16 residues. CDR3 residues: CARSSHRDRGQETQYF. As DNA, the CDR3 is TGTGCCAGAAGTTCTCACCGGGACAGGGGGCAAGAGACCCAGTACTTC.

The CDR3 DNA reads as TGTGCCACCCTACGGGGGGGAGGGCGGGAGCAGTTCTTC. The encoded protein is CATLRGGGREQFF. The V call is TRBV28, the J call TRBJ2-1; 8 nucleotides align to TRBD2. V lost 10 bases, J lost 10 bases, and 12 bases stayed unmatched. The CDR3 extends over 13 amino acids. Germline-derived CDR1 and CDR2 are MDHEN and SYDVKM.

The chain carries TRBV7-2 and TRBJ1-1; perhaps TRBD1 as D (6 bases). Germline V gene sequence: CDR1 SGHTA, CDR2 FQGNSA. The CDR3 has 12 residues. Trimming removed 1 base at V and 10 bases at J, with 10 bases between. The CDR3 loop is CASSLDRVGAFF. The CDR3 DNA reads TGTGCCAGCAGCTTAGACAGGGTGGGAGCTTTCTTT.